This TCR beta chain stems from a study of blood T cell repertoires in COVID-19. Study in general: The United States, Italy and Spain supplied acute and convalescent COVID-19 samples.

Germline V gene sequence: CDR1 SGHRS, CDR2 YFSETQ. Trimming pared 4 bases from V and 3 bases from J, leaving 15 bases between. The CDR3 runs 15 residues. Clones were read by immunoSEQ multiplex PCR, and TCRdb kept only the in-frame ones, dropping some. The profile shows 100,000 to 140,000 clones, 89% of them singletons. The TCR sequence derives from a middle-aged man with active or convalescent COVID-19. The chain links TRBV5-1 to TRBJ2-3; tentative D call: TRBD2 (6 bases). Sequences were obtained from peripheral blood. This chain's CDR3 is CASSQNPSGTDTQYF. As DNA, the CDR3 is TGCGCCAGCAGCCAAAACCCGAGCGGGACAGATACGCAGTATTTT.